This T cell receptor (beta chain) was recovered during a study of cytotoxic CD8 clonotypes in ibrutinib-treated CLL. Study-wide background: Averaging across samples gave about 230,000 productive templates and approximately 92,000 productive rearrangements. Broader study findings: Under therapy, public clonotypes either contracted or stayed stable, and they were uncommon. Baseline values of clonality outstripped age-matched healthy donors and followed circulating CD8+ T-cell counts.

TCRdb's table, derived via immunoSEQ multiplex PCR, lists solely in-frame clones and lacks some. There are 60,000 to 70,000 clones in the sample; 57% occur only once, and 14% to 15% lies in the top ten. With respect to this clone: Its antigen is not known. The DNA is left out, because the CDR3 cannot be placed on it with certainty; the CDR3 is given as TCRdb lists it.

Sequenced material: PBMCs, taken after 12 months of ibrutinib treatment. This receptor was obtained from a human donor with chronic lymphocytic leukemia.

The CDR3 loop is CASSKVGAGSYNEQFF. The chain employs TRBV21-1 and TRBJ2-1; the table assigns TRBD1, which was not confirmed against the DNA. TRBV21-1 is annotated as a pseudogene. Both ends counted, the CDR3 spans 16 residues.